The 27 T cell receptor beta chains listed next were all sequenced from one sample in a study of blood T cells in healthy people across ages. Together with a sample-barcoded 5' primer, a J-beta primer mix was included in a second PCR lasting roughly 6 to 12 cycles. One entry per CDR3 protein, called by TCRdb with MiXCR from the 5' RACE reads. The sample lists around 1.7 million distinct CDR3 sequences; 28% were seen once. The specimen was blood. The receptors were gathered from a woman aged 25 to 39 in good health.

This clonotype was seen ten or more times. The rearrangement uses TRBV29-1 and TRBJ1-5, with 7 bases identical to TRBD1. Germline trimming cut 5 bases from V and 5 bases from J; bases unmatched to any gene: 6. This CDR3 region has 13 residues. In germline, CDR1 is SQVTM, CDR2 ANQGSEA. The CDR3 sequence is CSVLQGRDQPQHF. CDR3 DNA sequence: TGCAGCGTTTTACAGGGGCGGGATCAGCCCCAGCATTTT.

Here the CDR3 reads CAIQAGTDTDTQYF. The CDR3 bases are TGTGCCATTCAAGCGGGGACCGACACAGATACGCAGTATTTT. The gene calls are TRBV10-3 and TRBJ2-3; TRBD2 aligns across 7 bases. CDR1 is ENHRY and CDR2 is SYGVKD in the germline V gene. This CDR3 is 14 amino acids long. V was pared by 9 bases and J by 2 bases, with 8 bases of the junction left unmatched.

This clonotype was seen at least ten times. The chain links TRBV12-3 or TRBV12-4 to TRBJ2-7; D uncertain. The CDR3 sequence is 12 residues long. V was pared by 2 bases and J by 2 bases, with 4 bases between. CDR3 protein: CASSLWPYEQYF. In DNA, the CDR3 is TGTGCCAGCAGTTTATGGCCCTACGAGCAGTACTTC.

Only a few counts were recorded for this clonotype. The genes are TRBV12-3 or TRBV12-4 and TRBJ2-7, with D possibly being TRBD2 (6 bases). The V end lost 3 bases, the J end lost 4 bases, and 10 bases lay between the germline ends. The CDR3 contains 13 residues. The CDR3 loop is CASSFLLAYEQYF. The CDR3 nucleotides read TGTGCCAGCAGTTTCCTCCTAGCGTACGAGCAGTACTTC.

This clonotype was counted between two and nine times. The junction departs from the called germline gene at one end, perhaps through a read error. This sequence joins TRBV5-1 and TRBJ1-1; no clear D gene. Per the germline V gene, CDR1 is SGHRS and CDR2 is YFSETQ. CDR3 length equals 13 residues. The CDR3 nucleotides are TGCGCCAGCATCTTGGGGTTTAACACTGAAGCTTTCTTT. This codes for CASILGFNTEAFF.

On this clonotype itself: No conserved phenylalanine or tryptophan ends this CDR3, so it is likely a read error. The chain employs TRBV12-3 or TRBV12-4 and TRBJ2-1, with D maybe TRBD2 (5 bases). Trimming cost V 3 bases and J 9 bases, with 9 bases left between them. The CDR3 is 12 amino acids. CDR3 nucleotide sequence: TGTGCCAGCAGTTTCTTACTAGGTGAGCAGTTCTGC. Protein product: CASSFLLGEQFC.

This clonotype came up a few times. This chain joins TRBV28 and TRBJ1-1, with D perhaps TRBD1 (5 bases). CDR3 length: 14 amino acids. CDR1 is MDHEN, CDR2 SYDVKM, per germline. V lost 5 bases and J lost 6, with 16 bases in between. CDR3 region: CASSIQRRDAEAFF. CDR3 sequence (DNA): TGTGCCAGCAGTATACAGCGGAGGGACGCTGAAGCTTTCTTT. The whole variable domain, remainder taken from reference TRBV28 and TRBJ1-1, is DVKVTQSSRYLVKRTGEKVFLECVQDMDHENMFWYRQDPGLGLRLIYFSYDVKMKEKGDIPEGYSVSREKKERFSLILESASTNQTSMYLCASSIQRRDAEAFFGQGTRLTVV.

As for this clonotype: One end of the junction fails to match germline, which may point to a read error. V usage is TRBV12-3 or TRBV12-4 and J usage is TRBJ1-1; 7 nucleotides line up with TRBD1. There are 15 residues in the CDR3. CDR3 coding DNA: TGTGCCAGCAGTCTGGCAGGGACAGTGAAGACTGAAGCTTTCTTT. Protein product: CASSLAGTVKTEAFF.

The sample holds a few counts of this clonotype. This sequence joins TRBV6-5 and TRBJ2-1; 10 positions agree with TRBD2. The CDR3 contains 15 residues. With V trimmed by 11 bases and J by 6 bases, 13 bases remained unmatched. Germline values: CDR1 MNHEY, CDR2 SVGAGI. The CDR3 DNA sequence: TGTGCCGGCAATTCGAAGCGGGGGGGCGGCAATGAGCAGTTCTTC. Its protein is CAGNSKRGGGNEQFF.

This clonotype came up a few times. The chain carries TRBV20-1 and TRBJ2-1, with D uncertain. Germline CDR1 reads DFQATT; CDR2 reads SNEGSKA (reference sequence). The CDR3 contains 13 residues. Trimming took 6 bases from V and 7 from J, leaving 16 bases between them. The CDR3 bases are TGCAGTGCCCACCGTAGGCAGACTAATGAGCAGTTCTTC. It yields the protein CSAHRRQTNEQFF.

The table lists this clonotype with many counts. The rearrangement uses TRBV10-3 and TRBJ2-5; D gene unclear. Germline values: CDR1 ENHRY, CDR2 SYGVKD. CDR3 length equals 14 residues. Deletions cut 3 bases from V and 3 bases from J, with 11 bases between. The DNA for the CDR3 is TGTGCCATCAGTGATCAAATAGATGAAGAGACCCAGTACTTC. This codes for CAISDQIDEETQYF.

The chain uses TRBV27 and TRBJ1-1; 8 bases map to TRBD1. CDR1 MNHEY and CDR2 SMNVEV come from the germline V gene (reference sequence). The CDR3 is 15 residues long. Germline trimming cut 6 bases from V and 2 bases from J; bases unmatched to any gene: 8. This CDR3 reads CASSGDRGINTEAFF. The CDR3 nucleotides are TGTGCCAGCAGCGGCGACAGGGGCATAAACACTGAAGCTTTCTTT.

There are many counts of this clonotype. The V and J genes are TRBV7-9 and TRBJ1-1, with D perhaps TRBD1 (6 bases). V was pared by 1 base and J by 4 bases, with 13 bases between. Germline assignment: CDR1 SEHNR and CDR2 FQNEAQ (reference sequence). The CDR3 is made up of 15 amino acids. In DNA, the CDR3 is TGTGCCAGCAGCTTAGGGGCAGGGGAGGGCACTGAAGCTTTCTTT. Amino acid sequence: CASSLGAGEGTEAFF.

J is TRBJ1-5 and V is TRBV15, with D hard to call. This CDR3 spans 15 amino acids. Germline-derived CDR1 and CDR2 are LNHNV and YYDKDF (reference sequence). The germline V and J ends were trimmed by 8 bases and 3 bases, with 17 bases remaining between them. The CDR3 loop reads CATQRRDLVNQPQHF. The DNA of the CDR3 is TGTGCCACCCAACGCCGGGATCTCGTCAATCAGCCCCAGCATTTT.

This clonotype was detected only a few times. CDR3 residues: CASSLGTGHSSYEQYF. The DNA for the CDR3 is TGTGCCAGCAGCTTAGGGACAGGGCACAGCTCCTACGAGCAGTACTTC. The V call is TRBV9, the J call TRBJ2-7; 9 nucleotides agree with TRBD1. The length of the CDR3 is 16 residues. With V trimmed by 4 bases and J by 0 bases, 8 bases remained unmatched. CDR1 SGDLS and CDR2 YYNGEE come from the germline V gene.

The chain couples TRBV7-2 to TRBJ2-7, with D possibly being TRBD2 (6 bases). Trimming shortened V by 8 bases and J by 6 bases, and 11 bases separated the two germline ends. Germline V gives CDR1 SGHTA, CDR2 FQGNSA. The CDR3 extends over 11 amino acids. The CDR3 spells CASEEGFEQYF. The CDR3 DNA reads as TGTGCCAGCGAGGAGGGATTCGAGCAGTACTTC.

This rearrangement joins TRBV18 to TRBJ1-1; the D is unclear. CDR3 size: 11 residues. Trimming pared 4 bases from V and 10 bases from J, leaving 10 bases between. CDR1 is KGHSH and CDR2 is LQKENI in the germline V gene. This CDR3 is CASSLSSPAFF. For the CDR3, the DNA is TGTGCCAGCTCACTATCCTCTCCAGCTTTCTTT.

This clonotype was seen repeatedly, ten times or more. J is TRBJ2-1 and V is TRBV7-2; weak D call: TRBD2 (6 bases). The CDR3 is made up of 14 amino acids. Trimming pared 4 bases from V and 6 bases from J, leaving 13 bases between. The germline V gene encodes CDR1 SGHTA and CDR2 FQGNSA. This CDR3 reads CASSSGLAFNEQFF. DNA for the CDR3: TGTGCCAGCAGCTCGGGACTGGCTTTCAATGAGCAGTTCTTC.

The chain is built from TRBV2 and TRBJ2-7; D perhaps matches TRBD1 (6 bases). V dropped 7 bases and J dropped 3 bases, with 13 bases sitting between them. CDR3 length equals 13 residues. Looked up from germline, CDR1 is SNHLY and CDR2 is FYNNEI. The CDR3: CASKRDTVYEQYF. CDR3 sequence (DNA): TGTGCCAGCAAGAGGGACACCGTCTACGAGCAGTACTTC.

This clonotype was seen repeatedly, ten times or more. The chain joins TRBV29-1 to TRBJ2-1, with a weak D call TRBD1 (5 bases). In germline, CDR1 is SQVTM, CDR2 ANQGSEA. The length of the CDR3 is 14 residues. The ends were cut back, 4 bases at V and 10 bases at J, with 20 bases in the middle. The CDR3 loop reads CSVGTRTPFREQFF. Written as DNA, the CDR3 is TGCAGCGTTGGGACCCGGACACCATTTCGGGAGCAGTTCTTC.

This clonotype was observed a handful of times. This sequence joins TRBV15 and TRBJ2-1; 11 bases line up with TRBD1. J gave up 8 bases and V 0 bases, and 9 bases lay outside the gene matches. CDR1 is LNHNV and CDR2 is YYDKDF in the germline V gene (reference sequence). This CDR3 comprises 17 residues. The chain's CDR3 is CATSRETGPGQGDEQFF. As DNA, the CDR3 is TGTGCCACCAGCAGAGAGACCGGACCGGGACAGGGGGATGAGCAGTTCTTC.

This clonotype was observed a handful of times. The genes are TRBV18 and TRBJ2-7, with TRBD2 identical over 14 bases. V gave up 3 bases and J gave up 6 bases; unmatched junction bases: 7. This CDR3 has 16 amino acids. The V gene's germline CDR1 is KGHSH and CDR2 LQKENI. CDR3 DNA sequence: TGTGCCAGCTCACCTCCCGGGACTAGCGGGAGCGGCGAGCAGTACTTC. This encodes CASSPPGTSGSGEQYF.

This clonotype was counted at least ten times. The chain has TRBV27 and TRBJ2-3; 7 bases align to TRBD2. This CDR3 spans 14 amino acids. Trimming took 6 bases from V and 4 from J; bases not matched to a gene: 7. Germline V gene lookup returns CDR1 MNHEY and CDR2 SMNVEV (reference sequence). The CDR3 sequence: CASRSGVTSDTQYF. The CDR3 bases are TGTGCCAGCAGAAGCGGGGTAACGTCAGATACGCAGTATTTT.

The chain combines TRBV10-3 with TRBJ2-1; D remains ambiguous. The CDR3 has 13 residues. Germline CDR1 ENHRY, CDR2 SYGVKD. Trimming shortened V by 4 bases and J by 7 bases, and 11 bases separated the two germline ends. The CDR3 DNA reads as TGTGCCATCAGTGCAGTGCAAGGGAATGAGCAGTTCTTC. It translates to CAISAVQGNEQFF.

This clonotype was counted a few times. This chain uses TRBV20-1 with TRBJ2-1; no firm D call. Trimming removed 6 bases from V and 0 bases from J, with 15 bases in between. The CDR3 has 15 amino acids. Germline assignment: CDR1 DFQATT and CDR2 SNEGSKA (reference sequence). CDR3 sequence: CSAPDFLRSYNEQFF. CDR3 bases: TGCAGTGCCCCCGACTTCCTCCGCTCCTACAATGAGCAGTTCTTC.

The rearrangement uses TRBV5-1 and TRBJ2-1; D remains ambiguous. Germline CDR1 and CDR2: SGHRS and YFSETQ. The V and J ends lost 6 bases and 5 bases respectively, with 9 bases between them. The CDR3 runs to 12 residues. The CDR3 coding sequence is TGCGCCAGCATCGGTAGGGACAATGAGCAGTTCTTC. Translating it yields CASIGRDNEQFF.

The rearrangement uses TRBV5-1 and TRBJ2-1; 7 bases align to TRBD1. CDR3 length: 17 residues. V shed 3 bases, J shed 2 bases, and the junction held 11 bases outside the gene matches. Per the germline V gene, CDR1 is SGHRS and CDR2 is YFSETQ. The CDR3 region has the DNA TGCGCCAGCAGCTACCTAACCAGGGGGAGCGCCTACAATGAGCAGTTCTTC. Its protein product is CASSYLTRGSAYNEQFF.